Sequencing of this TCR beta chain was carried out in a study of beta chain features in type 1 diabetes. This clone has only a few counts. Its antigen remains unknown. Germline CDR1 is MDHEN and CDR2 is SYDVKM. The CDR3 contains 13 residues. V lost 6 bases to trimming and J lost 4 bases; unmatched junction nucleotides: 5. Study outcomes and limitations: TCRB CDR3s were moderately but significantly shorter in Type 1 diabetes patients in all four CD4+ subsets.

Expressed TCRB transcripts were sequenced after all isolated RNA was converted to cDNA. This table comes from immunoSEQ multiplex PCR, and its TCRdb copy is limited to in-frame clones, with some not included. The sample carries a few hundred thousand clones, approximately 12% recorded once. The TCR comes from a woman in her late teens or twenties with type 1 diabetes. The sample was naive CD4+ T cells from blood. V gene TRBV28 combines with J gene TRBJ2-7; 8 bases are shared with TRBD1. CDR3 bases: TGTGCCAGCAGATGGACAGGGCCTTACGAGCAGTACTTC. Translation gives CASRWTGPYEQYF.